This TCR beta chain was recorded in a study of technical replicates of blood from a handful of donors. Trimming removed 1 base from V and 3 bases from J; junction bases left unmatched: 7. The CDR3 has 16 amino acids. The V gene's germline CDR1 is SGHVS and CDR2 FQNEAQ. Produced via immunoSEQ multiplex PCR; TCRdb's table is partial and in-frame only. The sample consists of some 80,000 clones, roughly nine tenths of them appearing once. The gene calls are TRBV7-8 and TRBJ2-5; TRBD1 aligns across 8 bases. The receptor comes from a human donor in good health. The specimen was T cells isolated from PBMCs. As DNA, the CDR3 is TGTGCCAGCAGCTTAGTTGCAGGGGGCAGGGAAGAGACCCAGTACTTC. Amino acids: CASSLVAGGREETQYF.